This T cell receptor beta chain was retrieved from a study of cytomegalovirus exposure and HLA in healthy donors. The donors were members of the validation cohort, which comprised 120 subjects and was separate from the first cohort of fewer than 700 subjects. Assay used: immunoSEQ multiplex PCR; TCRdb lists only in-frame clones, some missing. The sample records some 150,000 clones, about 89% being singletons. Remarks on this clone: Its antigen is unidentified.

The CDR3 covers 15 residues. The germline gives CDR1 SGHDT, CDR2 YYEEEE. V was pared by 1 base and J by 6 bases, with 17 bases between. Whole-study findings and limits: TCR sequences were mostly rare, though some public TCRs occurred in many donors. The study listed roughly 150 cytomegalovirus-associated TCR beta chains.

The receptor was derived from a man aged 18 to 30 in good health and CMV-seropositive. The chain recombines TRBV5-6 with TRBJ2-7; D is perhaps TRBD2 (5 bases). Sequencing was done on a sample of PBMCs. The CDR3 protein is CASSLLGSHPREQYF. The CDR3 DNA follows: TGTGCCAGCAGCTTGCTAGGGAGCCACCCCCGCGAGCAGTACTTC.